The T cell receptor beta chain described here comes from a study of cytomegalovirus exposure and HLA in healthy donors. Points from the study as a whole: As a later analysis showed, a missense DCLRE1C variant was linked to trimming of TCR beta V- and J-genes.

The PCR contained 60 Vbeta and 13 Jbeta primers. Sequencing used immunoSEQ multiplex PCR; TCRdb keeps in-frame clones, though not all of them. There are around 110,000 clones in the sample; 70% to 85% occur only once, and 4.2% lies in the top ten. Per the germline V gene, CDR1 is MNHEY and CDR2 is SMNVEV (reference sequence). CDR3 length: 15 amino acids. J gave up 7 bases and V 5 bases, and 8 bases lay outside the gene matches. A remark on this clone: What it recognizes is unknown.

This sequence originates from a male donor in good health and CMV-seronegative. This chain joins TRBV27 and TRBJ2-2, with 9 bases lining up with TRBD1. The sequencing input was PBMCs. The CDR3 loop reads CASSAQTGGHGELFF. The CDR3 coding sequence is TGTGCCAGCAGTGCCCAGACAGGGGGTCACGGGGAGCTGTTTTTT.